A single sample gave rise to the 32 T cell receptor beta chains below, sequenced in a study of T cell changes during pregnancy in multiple sclerosis (dated by TCRdb to between 2017 and 2020). The library was produced with the immunoSEQ multiplex PCR assay. TCRdb provides this immuneACCESS table in a form limited to in-frame rearrangements. Some clones are lacking; in checked studies, under half of them reflect an unresolved V gene, and why the rest are absent is not known. The table for this sample lists more than 90,000 clones; roughly 90% of them were counted only once. 1.5% of the sample lies in the top ten. The material sequenced was peripheral blood, taken in the first trimester of pregnancy. These receptors were obtained from a female donor with multiple sclerosis, enrolled in a pregnancy study.

V and J are TRBV9 and TRBJ1-1; D possibly corresponds to TRBD1 (6 bases). The CDR3 is 15 residues long. Trimming left V 3 bases short and J 0 bases short, with 12 bases between. From germline, CDR1 is SGDLS and CDR2 YYNGEE. CDR3 region: CASSARDILNTEAFF. The CDR3 DNA is TGTGCCAGCAGCGCTCGGGACATATTGAACACTGAAGCTTTCTTT.

V usage is TRBV7-8 and J usage is TRBJ2-1; the D gene is possibly TRBD2 (5 bases). Trimming pared 0 bases from V and 12 bases from J, leaving 6 bases between. Per germline, CDR1 SGHVS and CDR2 FQNEAQ. The CDR3 has 11 residues. The CDR3 DNA reads as TGTGCCAGCAGCTTAGCTGAGGGGCAGTTCTTC. It encodes CASSLAEGQFF.

The rearrangement uses TRBV5-1 and TRBJ1-1; D gene uncertain. The germline V and J ends were trimmed by 0 bases and 1 base, with 7 bases remaining between them. CDR3 size: 14 residues. From germline, CDR1 is SGHRS and CDR2 YFSETQ. The CDR3 coding sequence is TGCGCCAGCAGCTTGGAGCGGGGGAACACTGAAGCTTTCTTT. As protein: CASSLERGNTEAFF.

The rearrangement joins TRBV7-9 to TRBJ1-1, with D hard to call. Between the trimmed V and J ends, which lost 4 bases and 5 bases, there was a span of 17 bases. This CDR3 comprises 15 residues. The germline CDR1 and CDR2 sequences are SEHNR and FQNEAQ (reference sequence). CDR3 DNA sequence: TGTGCCAGCAGCTCAGCCGGGAGCCAAAAAACTGAAGCTTTCTTT. This gives the protein CASSSAGSQKTEAFF.

The chain recombines TRBV11-3 with TRBJ2-1; D is perhaps TRBD2 (6 bases). The CDR3 runs to 14 residues. V lost 1 base and J lost 9, with 13 bases in between. Germline V gene data show CDR1 as SGHNT and CDR2 as YENEEA. The CDR3 bases are TGTGCCAGCAGCTTAGCCTCTAGCGTAGGTGAGCAGTTCTTC. This encodes CASSLASSVGEQFF.

The chain links TRBV7-2 to TRBJ1-1; 8 nucleotides line up with TRBD1. CDR3 length: 14 amino acids. From germline, CDR1 is SGHTA and CDR2 FQGNSA. The J segment lost 8 bases and the V segment lost 0 bases, leaving 5 bases of the junction unmatched. CDR3 protein: CASSLAGGDREAFF. In DNA form, the CDR3 reads TGTGCCAGCAGCTTAGCGGGTGGGGACAGGGAAGCTTTCTTT. The full variable domain, with the rest looked up from reference TRBV7-2 and TRBJ1-1, is GAGVSQSPSNKVTEKGKDVELRCDPISGHTALYWYRQSLGQGLEFLIYFQGNSAPDKSGLPSDRFSAERTGGSVSTLTIQRTQQEDSAVYLCASSLAGGDREAFFGQGTRLTVV.

The chain is built from TRBV4-2 and TRBJ1-1, with D possibly being TRBD1 (6 bases). V lost 1 base and J 5 bases, leaving 14 bases between the germline ends. The length of the CDR3 is 15 residues. The V gene's germline CDR1 is LGHNA and CDR2 YNFKEQ. The CDR3 reads CASSQAGGPGTEAFF. Here the CDR3 DNA reads TGTGCCAGCAGCCAAGCCGGGGGGCCGGGGACTGAAGCTTTCTTT.

The J gene is TRBJ1-1, the V gene TRBV5-6, with TRBD1 as a possible D gene (5 bases). V was clipped by 2 bases and J by 1 base, with 9 bases between them. Germline V CDR1 and CDR2: SGHDT, YYEEEE. The CDR3 runs 14 residues. This CDR3 reads CASSFGQGNTEAFF. CDR3 in DNA: TGTGCCAGCAGCTTTGGGCAGGGGAACACTGAAGCTTTCTTT. Complete variable domain (other parts from reference TRBV5-6 and TRBJ1-1): DAGVTQSPTHLIKTRGQQVTLRCSPKSGHDTVSWYQQALGQGPQFIFQYYEEEERQRGNFPDRFSGHQFPNYSSELNVNALLLGDSALYLCASSFGQGNTEAFFGQGTRLTVV.

J is TRBJ1-1 and V is TRBV5-4, with TRBD1 matching over 8 bases. The CDR3 has 15 residues. Germline V lookup: CDR1 SGHNT, CDR2 YYREEE (reference sequence). V lost 4 bases to trimming and J lost 4 bases; unmatched junction nucleotides: 9. CDR3 in DNA: TGTGCCAGCAGCACCCCCAGGGGGCAAGGCACTGAAGCTTTCTTT. Protein: CASSTPRGQGTEAFF. Based on the CDR3 plus reference TRBV5-4 and TRBJ1-1, the full variable domain is ETGVTQSPTHLIKTRGQQVTLRCSSQSGHNTVSWYQQALGQGPQFIFQYYREEENGRGNFPPRFSGLQFPNYSSELNVNALELDDSALYLCASSTPRGQGTEAFFGQGTRLTVV.

The V gene is TRBV5-4, the J gene TRBJ2-1; 7 nucleotides line up with TRBD2. Trimming took 0 bases from V and 7 from J; bases not matched to a gene: 10. Germline CDR1 and CDR2: SGHNT and YYREEE (reference sequence). This CDR3 comprises 16 residues. The DNA for the CDR3 is TGTGCCAGCAGCTTGGCGGGCCCAGCGGGATCAAATGAGCAGTTCTTC. Translation gives CASSLAGPAGSNEQFF.

This chain uses TRBV7-3 with TRBJ2-1; possibly TRBD2 for D (6 bases). This CDR3 region has 16 residues. Trimming removed 5 bases at V and 1 base at J, with 15 bases between. CDR1 SGHTA and CDR2 FQGTGA come from the germline V gene. As DNA, the CDR3 is TGTGCCAGCAGCCTCTCTTCCGGGACTTCCTACAATGAGCAGTTCTTC. Translation: CASSLSSGTSYNEQFF.

CDR3 DNA sequence: TGTGCCAGCAGTGAGGGAGTTACCGGCTACACCTTC. It is translated as CASSEGVTGYTF. The chain combines TRBV25-1 with TRBJ1-2; no clear D. CDR1 is MGHDK, CDR2 SYGVNS, per germline. Between the trimmed V and J ends, which lost 3 bases and 8 bases, there was a span of 10 bases. The CDR3 has 12 residues.

The V gene is TRBV4-1, the J gene TRBJ2-2; 7 positions match TRBD1. Trimming at V came to 1 base and at J to 0 bases, leaving 2 bases not matched to a gene. From germline, CDR1 is MGHRA and CDR2 YSYEKL. This CDR3 spans 16 amino acids. DNA for the CDR3: TGCGCCAGCAGCCAAGGACAGGGCCCGAACACCGGGGAGCTGTTTTTT. Translation gives CASSQGQGPNTGELFF.

The chain joins TRBV28 to TRBJ2-7; 7 nucleotides line up with TRBD2. The CDR3 runs to 12 residues. CDR1 and CDR2 (germline): MDHEN, SYDVKM. V trimming: 5 bases; J trimming: 6 bases; junction bases outside the gene matches: 4. The chain's CDR3 is CASSERLAEQYF. The CDR3, as DNA: TGTGCCAGCAGTGAGAGACTAGCCGAGCAGTACTTC.

This clone was counted a single time. The genes are TRBV5-8 and TRBJ1-1, with D hard to call. CDR3 size: 16 residues. The V end was cut by 1 base, the J end by 4 bases, with 17 bases between. Germline CDR1 SGHTS, CDR2 YDEGEE. Here the CDR3 DNA reads TGTGCCAGCAGCTTGTTATCCAGGTTTGTAGGCACTGAAGCTTTCTTT. It translates to CASSLLSRFVGTEAFF.

The chain is built from TRBV25-1 and TRBJ2-3; D uncertain. CDR1 and CDR2 from the germline V gene are MGHDK and SYGVNS. The CDR3 is made up of 12 amino acids. V was clipped by 8 bases and J by 4 bases, with 10 bases between them. CDR3: CASLVAADTQYF. For the CDR3, the DNA is TGTGCCAGCCTCGTCGCAGCAGATACGCAGTATTTT.

This chain connects TRBV7-8 to TRBJ2-1; 8 bases map to TRBD2. The CDR3 totals 15 residues. Germline CDR1 reads SGHVS; CDR2 reads FQNEAQ. Trimming removed 4 bases from V and 2 bases from J; junction bases left unmatched: 4. DNA of the CDR3: TGTGCCAGCAGCTCTGATAGCGGGACCTACAATGAGCAGTTCTTC. As protein: CASSSDSGTYNEQFF.

V is TRBV5-6 and J is TRBJ2-5, with 8 bases lining up with TRBD2. The length of the CDR3 is 15 residues. In germline, CDR1 is SGHDT, CDR2 YYEEEE. The trim removed 3 bases at V and 1 base at J, leaving 5 bases unmatched. The CDR3 is CASSSLAGRQETQYF. Here the CDR3 DNA reads TGTGCCAGCAGCTCGTTAGCGGGACGCCAAGAGACCCAGTACTTC.

J is TRBJ2-5 and V is TRBV28; 7 bases line up with TRBD1. The junction had 10 bases not matched to a gene; V was cut back by 3 bases and J by 0 bases. The CDR3 has 17 amino acids. Looked up from germline, CDR1 is MDHEN and CDR2 is SYDVKM. The CDR3: CASSFSPGQQYQETQYF. The CDR3 DNA sequence: TGTGCCAGCAGTTTTTCTCCGGGACAGCAGTACCAAGAGACCCAGTACTTC.

The chain uses TRBV27 and TRBJ1-3; D is uncertain. The germline V gene encodes CDR1 MNHEY and CDR2 SMNVEV (reference sequence). V was shortened by 3 bases and J by 4 bases, with 7 bases between the two germline ends. This CDR3 spans 13 amino acids. The CDR3 region is CASSFSGGNTIYF. In DNA, the CDR3 is TGTGCCAGCAGTTTTTCAGGCGGAAACACCATATATTTT.

The chain links TRBV19 to TRBJ2-1; D possibly corresponds to TRBD2 (6 bases). Trimming took off 1 base at V and 8 bases at J, with 15 bases between the two ends. CDR1 is LNHDA and CDR2 is SQIVND in the germline V gene (reference sequence). This CDR3 spans 15 amino acids. CDR3 sequence (DNA): TGTGCCAGTAGTATAGGGGACTGGTATTCGGATGAGCAGTTCTTC. Its translation: CASSIGDWYSDEQFF.

This clone was recorded only once. The genes are TRBV9 and TRBJ1-4, with 7 bases fitting TRBD1. CDR1 is SGDLS and CDR2 is YYNGEE in the germline V gene. Trimming at V came to 4 bases and at J to 6 bases, leaving 6 bases not matched to a gene. This CDR3 has 14 residues. CDR3 amino acids: CASSQTGLDEKLFF. The CDR3 nucleotides are TGTGCCAGCAGCCAGACAGGGTTGGATGAAAAACTGTTTTTT.

Only a few counts were recorded for this clone. The chain combines TRBV10-3 with TRBJ2-3, with D possibly TRBD1 on 6 matching bases. The V gene lost 6 bases and the J gene lost 5 bases, with 18 bases spanning the gap. CDR1 is ENHRY, CDR2 SYGVKD, per germline. This CDR3 has 15 amino acids. In DNA, the CDR3 is TGTGCCATCAGAAAGGACAGTCGAGGAGGAGATACGCAGTATTTT. Encoded protein: CAIRKDSRGGDTQYF.

J is TRBJ2-7 and V is TRBV15; weak D call: TRBD2 (5 bases). The CDR3 length is 16 residues. Trimming took 0 bases from V and 2 from J, leaving 14 bases between them. Germline CDR1 and CDR2: LNHNV and YYDKDF (reference sequence). The CDR3 nucleotides read TGTGCCACCAGCAGAGATAGGGTAGCGAAGGCCTACGAGCAGTACTTC. Translation gives CATSRDRVAKAYEQYF.

This chain uses TRBV12-5 with TRBJ2-1; 10 bases map to TRBD2. The V segment lost 0 bases and the J segment 7 bases; nucleotides outside the gene matches: 15. The germline V gene encodes CDR1 LGHNT and CDR2 FRNRAP. The CDR3 length is 19 residues. The CDR3 loop reads CASGLVLKLAGPLQNEQFF. For the CDR3, the DNA is TGTGCTAGTGGTTTGGTACTTAAACTAGCGGGGCCCCTCCAAAATGAGCAGTTCTTC.

The chain links TRBV27 to TRBJ2-3, with TRBD1 matching over 10 bases. The CDR3 covers 19 residues. The junction had 18 bases not matched to a gene; V was cut back by 5 bases and J by 4 bases. CDR1 and CDR2 from the germline V gene are MNHEY and SMNVEV (reference sequence). The CDR3 coding sequence is TGTGCCAGCAGTCCCTACGAGCCAGGACAGGGGGGAACTGCAGATACGCAGTATTTT. This translates into CASSPYEPGQGGTADTQYF.

The V call is TRBV7-9, the J call TRBJ2-7; 10 bases align to TRBD2. V trimming: 5 bases; J trimming: 3 bases; junction bases outside the gene matches: 10. The CDR3 spans 16 residues. CDR1 is SEHNR, CDR2 FQNEAQ, per germline (reference sequence). The CDR3 DNA is TGTGCCAGCAGCCATCAACTAGCGGGGTTAGACTACGAGCAGTACTTC. Its protein product is CASSHQLAGLDYEQYF.

This clone appeared a single time. V gene TRBV6-5 combines with J gene TRBJ1-4; 8 bases align to TRBD1. Germline CDR1 and CDR2: MNHEY and SVGAGI. V shed 2 bases, J shed 10 bases, and the junction held 6 bases outside the gene matches. The CDR3 covers 14 residues. In DNA, the CDR3 is TGTGCCAGCAGTTACGACAGGGGTGGGGGAAAACTGTTTTTT. Translated, it gives CASSYDRGGGKLFF.

V and J are TRBV5-1 and TRBJ2-5; TRBD2 agrees at 7 bases. The V and J ends lost 3 bases and 4 bases, in that order; junction bases with no gene match: 3. There are 13 residues in the CDR3. The germline V gene has CDR1 SGHRS and CDR2 YFSETQ. CDR3 nucleotide sequence: TGCGCCAGCAGCTGGGGGGGGAGAGAGACCCAGTACTTC. Its translation is CASSWGGRETQYF.

The genes are TRBV19 and TRBJ1-5; 8 positions agree with TRBD1. V gave up 8 bases and J gave up 7 bases; unmatched junction bases: 4. The CDR3 contains 12 residues. Germline V gives CDR1 LNHDA, CDR2 SQIVND (reference sequence). The CDR3, as DNA: TGTGCCAGTCAGGGGGCGCGACAGCCCCAGCATTTT. Amino acids: CASQGARQPQHF.

V gene TRBV19 combines with J gene TRBJ1-5; D is possibly TRBD1 (6 bases). Germline V gives CDR1 LNHDA, CDR2 SQIVND (reference sequence). This CDR3 comprises 17 residues. V was shortened by 4 bases and J by 0 bases, with 16 bases between the two germline ends. Here the CDR3 reads CASSNQGQRYSNQPQHF. The CDR3 nucleotides read TGTGCCAGTAGTAATCAAGGACAGCGCTATAGCAATCAGCCCCAGCATTTT.

The chain has TRBV27 and TRBJ2-5; maybe TRBD2 (6 bases). Germline CDR1 reads MNHEY; CDR2 reads SMNVEV (reference sequence). The CDR3 sequence is 14 residues long. Trimming pared 5 bases from V and 5 bases from J, leaving 15 bases between. The CDR3 sequence is CASSGRGRGETQYF. The CDR3 DNA sequence: TGTGCCAGCAGTGGCCGGGGCCGGGGGGAGACCCAGTACTTC.